One sample yielded the 14 T cell receptor beta chains listed below, sequenced in a study of vaccination effects on CD4 cells after COVID-19. ViraFEST assay sequencing came after antigen-specific CD4+ T cells were expanded with viral peptide pools. The culture ran for approximately 9 days before CD4+ T cells were isolated. The method was immunoSEQ multiplex PCR; TCRdb's version includes in-frame clones alone and lacks a portion of them. The table has tens of thousands of clones, approximately 74% seen once. Their specific antigens are unknown. The source material was CD4+ T cells from PBMCs cultured with HCoV-229E spike peptides, sampled before COVID-19 vaccination. These receptors all stem from a human donor who received a COVID-19 vaccine.

This clone was counted between two and nine times. The chain carries TRBV6-2 or TRBV6-3 and TRBJ1-2, with D uncertain. From germline, CDR1 is MNHEY and CDR2 SVGEGT. The CDR3 runs to 13 residues. The V end was cut by 5 bases, the J end by 3 bases, with 10 bases between. Here the CDR3 reads CASSDFMDYGYTF. CDR3 coding DNA: TGTGCCAGCAGTGACTTTATGGACTATGGCTACACCTTC.

The chain joins TRBV6-5 to TRBJ1-2, with D possibly TRBD1 on 6 matching bases. The CDR3 is made up of 13 amino acids. V was trimmed by 6 bases and J by 4 bases, leaving 12 bases between them. The germline V gene has CDR1 MNHEY and CDR2 SVGAGI. CDR3 amino acids: CASRRGTSYGYTF. The CDR3 DNA sequence: TGTGCCAGCAGGAGAGGGACATCCTATGGCTACACCTTC.

The chain carries TRBV3-1 (or the pseudogene TRBV3-2) and TRBJ1-2; D gene unclear. Trimming cost V 3 bases and J 2 bases, with 7 bases left between them. The germline gives CDR1 LGHDT, CDR2 YNNKEL (reference sequence). The CDR3 loop spans 13 amino acids. DNA for the CDR3: TGTGCCAGCAGCCAGAGAGCCAACTATGGCTACACCTTC. It yields the protein CASSQRANYGYTF.

The V and J genes are TRBV19 and TRBJ1-4; D unresolved. V lost 6 bases, J lost 8 bases, and 4 bases lay in between. Germline CDR1 reads LNHDA; CDR2 reads SQIVND (reference sequence). The CDR3 is 10 residues long. The chain's CDR3 is CASRGEKLFF. The CDR3 coding sequence is TGTGCCAGTAGGGGGGAAAAACTGTTTTTT.

The chain carries TRBV7-2 and TRBJ1-1; D gene ambiguous. V was cut by 3 bases and J by 5 bases, with 4 bases left in between. The CDR3 is made up of 11 amino acids. Germline loops: CDR1 SGHTA, CDR2 FQGNSA. The CDR3 DNA follows: TGTGCCAGCAGCTTGTTAACTGAAGCTTTCTTT. Translation gives CASSLLTEAFF.

The V gene is TRBV4-3, the J gene TRBJ1-1, with D uncertain. V dropped 4 bases and J dropped 0 bases, with 6 bases sitting between them. This CDR3 has 13 amino acids. The germline V gene encodes CDR1 LGHNA and CDR2 YSLEER. In nucleotides, the CDR3 is TGCGCCAGCAGCCCTCAGGTGAACACTGAAGCTTTCTTT. Protein sequence: CASSPQVNTEAFF.

CDR3 amino acids: CASSLAETTEAFF. The CDR3 region has the DNA TGTGCCAGCAGCTTAGCCGAGACGACTGAAGCTTTCTTT. The chain couples TRBV7-9 to TRBJ1-1; D is unclear. With 0 bases removed from V and 5 bases from J, the gap between germline ends came to 7 bases. Germline loops: CDR1 SEHNR, CDR2 FQNEAQ (reference sequence). The CDR3 covers 13 residues.

The rearrangement joins TRBV28 to TRBJ1-2; TRBD1 is a possible D gene (6 bases). The germline gives CDR1 MDHEN, CDR2 SYDVKM. CDR3 size: 16 residues. The V and J ends lost 5 bases and 4 bases respectively, with 20 bases between them. The DNA of the CDR3 is TGTGCCAGCAGTGATACAGGGAGAGCTGTGTTCTATGGCTACACCTTC. Residues: CASSDTGRAVFYGYTF.

This clone was seen once. This rearrangement joins TRBV7-9 to TRBJ2-3; 9 bases line up with TRBD2. CDR3 size: 16 residues. Germline loops: CDR1 SEHNR, CDR2 FQNEAQ (reference sequence). With V trimmed by 0 bases and J by 4 bases, 5 bases remained unmatched. The CDR3: CASSLATTSGPDTQYF. The CDR3, as DNA: TGTGCCAGCAGCTTAGCGACTACTAGCGGGCCAGATACGCAGTATTTT.

The CDR3 DNA follows: TGTGCCAGCAGTAGAGGGGGGAATCAGCCCCAGCATTTT. This gives the protein CASSRGGNQPQHF. The rearrangement links TRBV2 to TRBJ1-5, with D possibly TRBD1 on 6 matching bases. The CDR3 totals 13 residues. The V end was cut by 5 bases, the J end by 4 bases, with 9 bases between. CDR1 and CDR2 (germline): SNHLY, FYNNEI.

The chain uses TRBV30 and TRBJ1-5; possibly TRBD1 for D (6 bases). The V gene's germline CDR1 is GTSNPN and CDR2 SVGIG (reference sequence). CDR3 length equals 14 residues. V lost 4 bases to trimming and J lost 0 bases, with 10 bases between them. For the CDR3, the DNA is TGTGCCTGGAAAATAGGGGGTAGCAATCAGCCCCAGCATTTT. As protein: CAWKIGGSNQPQHF.

The V call is TRBV4-1, the J call TRBJ1-1, with D uncertain. Per the germline V gene, CDR1 is MGHRA and CDR2 is YSYEKL. Trimming took 6 bases from V and 1 from J, leaving 12 bases between them. The length of the CDR3 is 14 residues. The chain's CDR3 is CASRFRVANTEAFF. The CDR3 bases are TGCGCCAGCAGATTCCGGGTTGCGAACACTGAAGCTTTCTTT.

The chain combines TRBV6-6 with TRBJ1-2; the D is unclear. Looked up from germline, CDR1 is MNHNY and CDR2 is SVGAGI (reference sequence). V lost 3 bases and J lost 3, with 14 bases in between. The CDR3 has 15 residues. CDR3 residues: CASSYGTLRDYGYTF. The CDR3 nucleotides read TGTGCCAGCAGTTATGGCACTCTTAGGGACTATGGCTACACCTTC.

The chain combines TRBV5-1 with TRBJ2-5; the D is unclear. V gave up 5 bases and J gave up 1 base, with 6 bases separating them. CDR1 is SGHRS, CDR2 YFSETQ, per germline. The CDR3 spans 12 residues. The CDR3 loop reads CASRVAQETQYF. CDR3 in DNA: TGCGCCAGCAGGGTAGCCCAAGAGACCCAGTACTTC. Supplemented by reference TRBV5-1 and TRBJ2-5, the full variable domain reads KAGVTQTPRYLIKTRGQQVTLSCSPISGHRSVSWYQQTPGQGLQFLFEYFSETQRNKGNFPGRFSGRQFSNSRSEMNVSTLELGDSALYLCASRVAQETQYFGPGTRLLVL.